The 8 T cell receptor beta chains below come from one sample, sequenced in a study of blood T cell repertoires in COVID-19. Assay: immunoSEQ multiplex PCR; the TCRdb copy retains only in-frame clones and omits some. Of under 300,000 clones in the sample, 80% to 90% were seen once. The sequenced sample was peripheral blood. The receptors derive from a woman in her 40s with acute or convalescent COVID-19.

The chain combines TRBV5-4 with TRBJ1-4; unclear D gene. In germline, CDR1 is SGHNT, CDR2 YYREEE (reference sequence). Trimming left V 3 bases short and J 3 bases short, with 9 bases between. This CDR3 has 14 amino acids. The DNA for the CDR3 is TGTGCCAGCAGCTACGGGTCAGCTAATGAAAAACTGTTTTTT. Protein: CASSYGSANEKLFF.

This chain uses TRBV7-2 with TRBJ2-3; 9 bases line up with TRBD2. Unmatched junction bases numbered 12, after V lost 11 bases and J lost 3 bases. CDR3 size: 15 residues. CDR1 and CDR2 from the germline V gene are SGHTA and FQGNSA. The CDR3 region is CASDIAGAATDTQYF. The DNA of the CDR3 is TGTGCCTCCGACATAGCGGGGGCCGCAACAGATACGCAGTATTTT. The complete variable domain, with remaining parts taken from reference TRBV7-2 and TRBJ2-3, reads GAGVSQSPSNKVTEKGKDVELRCDPISGHTALYWYRQSLGQGLEFLIYFQGNSAPDKSGLPSDRFSAERTGGSVSTLTIQRTQQEDSAVYLCASDIAGAATDTQYFGPGTRLTVL.

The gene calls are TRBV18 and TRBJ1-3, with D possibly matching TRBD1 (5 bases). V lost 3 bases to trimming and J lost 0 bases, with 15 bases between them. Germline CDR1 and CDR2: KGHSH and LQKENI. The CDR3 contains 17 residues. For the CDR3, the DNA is TGTGCCAGCTCACCCACCGGGGGTGTTCTCTCTGGAAACACCATATATTTT. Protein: CASSPTGGVLSGNTIYF. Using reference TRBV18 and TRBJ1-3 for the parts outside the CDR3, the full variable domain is NAGVMQNPRHLVRRRGQEARLRCSPMKGHSHVYWYRQLPEEGLKFMVYLQKENIIDESGMPKERFSAEFPKEGPSILRIQQVVRGDSAAYFCASSPTGGVLSGNTIYFGEGSWLTVV.

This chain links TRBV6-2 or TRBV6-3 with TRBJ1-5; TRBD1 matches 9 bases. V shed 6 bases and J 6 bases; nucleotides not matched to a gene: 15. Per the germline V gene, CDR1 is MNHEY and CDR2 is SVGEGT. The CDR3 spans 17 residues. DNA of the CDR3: TGTGCCAGCAGCTTACAGGGACAGGGAAAGCAAGGTCAGCCCCAGCATTTT. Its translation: CASSLQGQGKQGQPQHF.

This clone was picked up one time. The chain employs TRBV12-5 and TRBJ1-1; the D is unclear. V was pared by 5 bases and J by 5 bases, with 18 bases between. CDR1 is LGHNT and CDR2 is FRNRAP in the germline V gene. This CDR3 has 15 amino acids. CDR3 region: CASGPLAWAKTEAFF. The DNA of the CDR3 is TGTGCTAGTGGTCCCCTCGCGTGGGCGAAAACTGAAGCTTTCTTT.

The CDR3 spells CASSLEASGSSYQYF. For the CDR3, the DNA is TGTGCCAGCAGCTTGGAGGCTAGCGGGTCTTCCTACCAGTACTTC. The rearrangement uses TRBV5-8 and TRBJ2-5; the match to TRBD2 covers 8 bases. Germline V CDR1 and CDR2: SGHTS, YDEGEE. Unmatched junction bases numbered 11, after V lost 0 bases and J lost 10 bases. The CDR3 has 15 residues.

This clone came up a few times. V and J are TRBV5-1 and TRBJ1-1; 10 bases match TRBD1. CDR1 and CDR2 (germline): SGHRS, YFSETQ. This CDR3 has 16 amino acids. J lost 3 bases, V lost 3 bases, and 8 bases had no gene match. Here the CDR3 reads CASSWTGGRGYTEAFF. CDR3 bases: TGCGCCAGCAGCTGGACAGGGGGAAGGGGATACACTGAAGCTTTCTTT. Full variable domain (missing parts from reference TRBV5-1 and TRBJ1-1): KAGVTQTPRYLIKTRGQQVTLSCSPISGHRSVSWYQQTPGQGLQFLFEYFSETQRNKGNFPGRFSGRQFSNSRSEMNVSTLELGDSALYLCASSWTGGRGYTEAFFGQGTRLTVV.

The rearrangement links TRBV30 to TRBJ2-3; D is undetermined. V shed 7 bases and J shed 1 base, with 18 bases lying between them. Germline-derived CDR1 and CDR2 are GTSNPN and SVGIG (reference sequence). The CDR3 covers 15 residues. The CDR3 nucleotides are TGTGCCTCCCGGTGGAGACTCCTGGGCACAGATACGCAGTATTTT. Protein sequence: CASRWRLLGTDTQYF.